The clone carrying this T cell receptor (beta chain) was picked up a small number of times. Sequencing templates came from extracted RNA that was reverse transcribed into cDNA. Repertoires were generated with immunoSEQ multiplex PCR, while TCRdb's copy carries only in-frame clones and drops some. The sample holds some 160,000 clones, just over 65% seen once. This CDR3 contains 17 residues. Germline V gives CDR1 LGHNA, CDR2 YSLEER. V was pared by 0 bases and J by 0 bases, with 14 bases between. These data come from a study of CD8+ T cells in alopecia areata. About the research overall: Patients given treatment had severity scored by the percentage of scalp area affected.

Stated treatment: oral pan-JAK inhibitor, 5-10 mg twice daily. The sequence came from a human donor with alopecia areata. The material was CD4+ T cells sorted from blood, obtained at week 4, from a patient treated with tofacitinib. V is TRBV4-3 and J is TRBJ1-2; D is unclear. CDR3 in DNA: TGCGCCAGCAGCCAAGAGTGGGCGGGAGGGACTAACTATGGCTACACCTTC. It is translated as CASSQEWAGGTNYGYTF.